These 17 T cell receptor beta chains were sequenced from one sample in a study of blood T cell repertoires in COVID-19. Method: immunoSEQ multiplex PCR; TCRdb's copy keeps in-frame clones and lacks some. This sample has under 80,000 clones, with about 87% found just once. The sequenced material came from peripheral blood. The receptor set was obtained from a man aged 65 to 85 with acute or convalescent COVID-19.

CDR3 residues: CASSKGGTGGPYEQYF. The CDR3 region has the DNA TGTGCCAGCAGCAAAGGCGGGACAGGGGGTCCCTACGAGCAGTACTTC. This chain uses TRBV21-1 with TRBJ2-7; TRBD1 is the table's D call, not checked against the DNA. TRBV21-1 is annotated as a pseudogene. This CDR3 is 16 amino acids long.

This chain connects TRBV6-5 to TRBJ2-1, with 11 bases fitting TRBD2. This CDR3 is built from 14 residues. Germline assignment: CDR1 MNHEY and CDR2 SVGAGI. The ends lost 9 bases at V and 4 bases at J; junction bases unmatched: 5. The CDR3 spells CASSRLAGYNEQFF. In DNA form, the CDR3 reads TGTGCCAGTTCGAGACTAGCGGGGTACAATGAGCAGTTCTTC.

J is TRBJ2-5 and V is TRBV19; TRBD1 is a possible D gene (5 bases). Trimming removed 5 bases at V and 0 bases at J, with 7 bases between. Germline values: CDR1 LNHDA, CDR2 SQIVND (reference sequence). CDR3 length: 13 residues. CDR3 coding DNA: TGTGCCAGTAGTCGACAGTACCAAGAGACCCAGTACTTC. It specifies CASSRQYQETQYF.

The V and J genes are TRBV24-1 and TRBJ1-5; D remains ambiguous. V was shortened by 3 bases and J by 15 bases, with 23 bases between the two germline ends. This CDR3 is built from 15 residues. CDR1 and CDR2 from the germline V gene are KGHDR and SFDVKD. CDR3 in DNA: TGTGCCACCAGTGATACGACCGAGGCCTCTGGTACCCGGCATTTT. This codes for CATSDTTEASGTRHF.

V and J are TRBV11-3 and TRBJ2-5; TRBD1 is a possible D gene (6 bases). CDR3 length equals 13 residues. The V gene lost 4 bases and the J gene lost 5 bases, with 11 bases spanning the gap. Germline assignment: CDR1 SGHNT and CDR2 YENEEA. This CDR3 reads CASSSTGGETQYF. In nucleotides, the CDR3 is TGTGCCAGCAGCTCGACAGGCGGGGAGACCCAGTACTTC.

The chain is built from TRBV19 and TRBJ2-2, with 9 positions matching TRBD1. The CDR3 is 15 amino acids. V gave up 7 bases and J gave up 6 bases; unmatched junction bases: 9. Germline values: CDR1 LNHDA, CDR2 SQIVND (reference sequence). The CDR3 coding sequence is TGTGCCAGTATTAGTGGGGACAGGGCGGCCGGGGAGCTGTTTTTT. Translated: CASISGDRAAGELFF.

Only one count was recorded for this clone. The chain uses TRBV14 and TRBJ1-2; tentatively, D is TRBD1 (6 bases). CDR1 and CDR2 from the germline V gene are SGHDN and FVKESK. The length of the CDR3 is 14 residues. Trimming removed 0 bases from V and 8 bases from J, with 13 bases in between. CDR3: CASSQELSGDGYTF. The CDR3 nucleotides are TGTGCCAGCAGCCAAGAGTTGTCAGGGGACGGCTACACCTTC.

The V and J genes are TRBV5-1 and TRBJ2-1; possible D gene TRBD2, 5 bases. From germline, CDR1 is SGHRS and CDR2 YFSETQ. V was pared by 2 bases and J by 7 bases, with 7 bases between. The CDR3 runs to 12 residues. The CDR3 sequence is CASSLGLNEQFF. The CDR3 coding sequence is TGCGCCAGCAGCTTAGGACTTAATGAGCAGTTCTTC. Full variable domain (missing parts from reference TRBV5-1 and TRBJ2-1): KAGVTQTPRYLIKTRGQQVTLSCSPISGHRSVSWYQQTPGQGLQFLFEYFSETQRNKGNFPGRFSGRQFSNSRSEMNVSTLELGDSALYLCASSLGLNEQFFGPGTRLTVL.

The CDR3 DNA reads TGTGCCAGCTCGCCTAAAGAGACCCAGTACTTC. This translates into CASSPKETQYF. V usage is TRBV18 and J usage is TRBJ2-5; D call uncertain. The CDR3 covers 11 residues. CDR1 and CDR2 (germline): KGHSH, LQKENI. Trimming took off 6 bases at V and 3 bases at J, with 5 bases between the two ends.

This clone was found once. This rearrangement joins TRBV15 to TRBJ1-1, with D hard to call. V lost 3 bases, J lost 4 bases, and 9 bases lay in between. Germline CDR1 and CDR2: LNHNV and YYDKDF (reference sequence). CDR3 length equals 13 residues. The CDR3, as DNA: TGTGCCACCAGCAGTGTCTTCTCCACTGAAGCTTTCTTT. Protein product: CATSSVFSTEAFF.

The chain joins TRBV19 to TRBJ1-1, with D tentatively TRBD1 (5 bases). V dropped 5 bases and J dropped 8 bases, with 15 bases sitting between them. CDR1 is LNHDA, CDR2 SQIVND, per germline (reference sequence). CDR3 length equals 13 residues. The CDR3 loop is CASSPTQGTEAFF. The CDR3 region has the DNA TGTGCCAGTAGTCCCACCCAGGGAACAGAAGCTTTCTTT.

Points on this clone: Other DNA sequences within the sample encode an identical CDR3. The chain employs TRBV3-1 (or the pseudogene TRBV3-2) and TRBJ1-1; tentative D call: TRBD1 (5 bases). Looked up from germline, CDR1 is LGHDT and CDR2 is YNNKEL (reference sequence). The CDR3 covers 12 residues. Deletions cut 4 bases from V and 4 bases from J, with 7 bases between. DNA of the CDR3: TGTGCCAGCAGCCCAAGGGGCACTGAAGCTTTCTTT. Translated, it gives CASSPRGTEAFF.

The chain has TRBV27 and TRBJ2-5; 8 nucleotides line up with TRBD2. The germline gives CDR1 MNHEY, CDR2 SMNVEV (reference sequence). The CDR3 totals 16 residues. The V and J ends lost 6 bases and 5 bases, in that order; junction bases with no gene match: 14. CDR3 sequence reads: CASRRDTGTRGETQYF. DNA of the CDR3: TGTGCCAGCAGGCGCGACACCGGGACTAGGGGCGAGACCCAGTACTTC.

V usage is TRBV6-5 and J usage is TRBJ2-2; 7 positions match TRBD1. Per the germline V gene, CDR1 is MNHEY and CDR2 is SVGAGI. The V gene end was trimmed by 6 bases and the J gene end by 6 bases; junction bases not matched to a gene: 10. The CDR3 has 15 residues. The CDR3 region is CASRGIGGLAGELFF. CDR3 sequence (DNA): TGTGCCAGCAGGGGGATAGGGGGCTTGGCCGGGGAGCTGTTTTTT.

CDR3 bases: TGTGCCAGCAGCCAAAAGAGCTACGAGCAGTACTTC. It yields the protein CASSQKSYEQYF. V is TRBV3-1 (or the pseudogene TRBV3-2) and J is TRBJ2-7, with D uncertain. Trimming pared 2 bases from V and 3 bases from J, leaving 5 bases between. The CDR3 has 12 residues. Germline CDR1 reads LGHDT; CDR2 reads YNNKEL (reference sequence).

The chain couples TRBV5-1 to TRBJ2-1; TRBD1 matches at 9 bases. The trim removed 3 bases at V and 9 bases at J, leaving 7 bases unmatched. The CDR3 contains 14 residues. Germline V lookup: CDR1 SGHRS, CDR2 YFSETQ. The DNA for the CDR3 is TGCGCCAGCAGCTCTTACAGGGGGCCGGGTGAGCAGTTCTTC. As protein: CASSSYRGPGEQFF.

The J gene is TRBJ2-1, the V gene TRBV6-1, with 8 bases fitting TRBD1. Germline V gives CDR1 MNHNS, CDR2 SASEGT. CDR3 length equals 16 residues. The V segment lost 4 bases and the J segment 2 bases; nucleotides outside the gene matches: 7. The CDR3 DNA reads TGTGCCAGCAGTGCTGACAGGGGCCGAACCTACAATGAGCAGTTCTTC. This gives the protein CASSADRGRTYNEQFF.